This T cell receptor (beta chain) was recorded in a study of T-cell memory formation after mild COVID-19. Trimming pared 7 bases from V and 2 bases from J, leaving 14 bases between. Germline loops: CDR1 SNHLY, CDR2 FYNNEI. The CDR3 consists of 15 residues. MiXCR, applied by TCRdb to the 5' RACE reads, yields one record per CDR3 protein. The sample records around 200,000 distinct CDR3 sequences, around 9.1% being singletons. This clonotype was detected a few times. The specimen sequenced was PBMCs or a T cell subset sorted from them (not recorded which). This receptor was taken from a young man who had mild COVID-19 (a few samples of this study predate the infection). Cell type and time point are not known. The chain employs TRBV2 and TRBJ2-2; maybe TRBD1 (6 bases). CDR3: CASTPGHPNTGELFF. The CDR3 DNA sequence: TGTGCCAGCACCCCGGGACACCCCAACACCGGGGAGCTGTTTTTT.